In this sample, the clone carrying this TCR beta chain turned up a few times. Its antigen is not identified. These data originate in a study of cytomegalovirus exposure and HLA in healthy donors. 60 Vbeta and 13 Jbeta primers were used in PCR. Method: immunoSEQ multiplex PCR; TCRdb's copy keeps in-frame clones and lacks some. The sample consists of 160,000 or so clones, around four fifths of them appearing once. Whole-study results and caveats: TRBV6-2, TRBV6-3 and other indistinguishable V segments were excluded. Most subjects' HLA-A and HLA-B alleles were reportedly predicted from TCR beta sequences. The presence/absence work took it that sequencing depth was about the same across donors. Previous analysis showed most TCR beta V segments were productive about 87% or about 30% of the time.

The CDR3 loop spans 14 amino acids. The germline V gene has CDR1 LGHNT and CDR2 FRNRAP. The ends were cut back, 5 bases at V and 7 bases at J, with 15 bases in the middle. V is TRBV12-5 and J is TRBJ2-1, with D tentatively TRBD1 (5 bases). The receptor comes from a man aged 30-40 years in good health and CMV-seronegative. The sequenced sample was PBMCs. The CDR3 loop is CASGKGVPLNEQFF. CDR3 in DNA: TGTGCTAGTGGTAAAGGGGTCCCCTTAAATGAGCAGTTCTTC.